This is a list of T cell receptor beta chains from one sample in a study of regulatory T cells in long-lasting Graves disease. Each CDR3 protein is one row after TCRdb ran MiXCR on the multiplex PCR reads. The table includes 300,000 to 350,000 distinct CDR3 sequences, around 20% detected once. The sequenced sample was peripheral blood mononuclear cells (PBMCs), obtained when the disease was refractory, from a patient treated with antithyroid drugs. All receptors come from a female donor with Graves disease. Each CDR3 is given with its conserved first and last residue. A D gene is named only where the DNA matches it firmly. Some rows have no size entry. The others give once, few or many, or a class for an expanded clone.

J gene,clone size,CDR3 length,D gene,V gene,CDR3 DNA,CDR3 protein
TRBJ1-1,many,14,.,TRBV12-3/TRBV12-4,TGTGCCAGCACTCCCGACCAGGGAGGGACTGAAGCTTTCTTT,CASTPDQGGTEAFF
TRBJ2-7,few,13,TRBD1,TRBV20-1,TGCAGTGCTAGCCGGGACAGGGCGGGGGAGCAGTACTTC,CSASRDRAGEQYF
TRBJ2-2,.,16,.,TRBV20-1,TGCAGTGCTAGAGATTCAAGGGTCCCCAACACCGGGGAGCTGTTTTTT,CSARDSRVPNTGELFF
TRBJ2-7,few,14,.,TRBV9,TGTGCCAGCAGCGTAGGAGGGAGCTCCTACGAGCAGTACTTC,CASSVGGSSYEQYF
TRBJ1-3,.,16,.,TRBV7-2,TGTGCCAGCAGCTTAGAAGAGTTACACTCTGGAAACACCATATATTTT,CASSLEELHSGNTIYF
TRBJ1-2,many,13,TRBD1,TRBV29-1,TGCAGCGTTGAAAAGGGACAGGGGTATGGCTACACCTTC,CSVEKGQGYGYTF
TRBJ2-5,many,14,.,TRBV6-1,TGTGCCAGCACCCGATCACGGGTTGATGAGACCCAGTACTTC,CASTRSRVDETQYF
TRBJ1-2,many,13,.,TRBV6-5,TGTGCCAGCAGTTACGGTTTCGCGGGCGGCTACACCTTC,CASSYGFAGGYTF
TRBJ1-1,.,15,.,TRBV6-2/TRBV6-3,TGTGCCAGCAGATACAGTTGGGGCTTGAACACTGAAGCTTTCTTT,CASRYSWGLNTEAFF
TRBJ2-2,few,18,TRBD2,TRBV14,TGTGCCAGCAGCTCTGGACTAGCGGGGGCCGCGAACACCGGGGAGCTGTTTTTT,CASSSGLAGAANTGELFF
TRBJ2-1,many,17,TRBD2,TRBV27,TGTGCCAGCGGGAAAGATAGGGAGGGCCTCTCCTACAATGAGCAGTTCTTC,CASGKDREGLSYNEQFF
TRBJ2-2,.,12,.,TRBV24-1,TGTGCCACCAGTGATTTCACCGGGGAGCTGTTTTTT,CATSDFTGELFF
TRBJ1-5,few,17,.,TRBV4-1,TGCGCCAGCAGCCAAGCCCCAGACAGAAATAGCAATCAGCCCCAGCATTTT,CASSQAPDRNSNQPQHF
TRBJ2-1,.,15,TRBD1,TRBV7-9,TGTGCCAGCAGCCGCGGGACAGGCTCCTACAATGAGCAGTTCTTC,CASSRGTGSYNEQFF
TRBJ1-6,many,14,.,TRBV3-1,TGTGCCAGCAGCCAAAACCCGGGAGATTCACCCCTCCACTTT,CASSQNPGDSPLHF
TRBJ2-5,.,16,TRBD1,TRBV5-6,TGTGCCAGCAGCTCGATGGGACAGGGGTACGCCGAGACCCAGTACTTC,CASSSMGQGYAETQYF
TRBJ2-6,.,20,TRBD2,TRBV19,TGTGCCAGTAGTATTCCTCGGAGCGGACTAGCGGGAGGTGGGGCCAACGTCCTGACTTTC,CASSIPRSGLAGGGANVLTF
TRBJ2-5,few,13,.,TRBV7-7,TGTGCTAGCAGCTTAGGCAGAAAGGAGACCCAGTACTTC,CASSLGRKETQYF
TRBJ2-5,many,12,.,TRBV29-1,TGCAGCGTTTCGGGGGCTACGGAGACCCAGTACTTC,CSVSGATETQYF
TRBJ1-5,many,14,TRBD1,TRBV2,TGTGCCAGCAGTTACAGGGGTGGGGATCTCCCCCAGCATTTT,CASSYRGGDLPQHF
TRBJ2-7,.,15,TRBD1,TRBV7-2,TGTGCCAGCAGCCTGTCATGGGACAGGGGATCAGAGCAGTACTTC,CASSLSWDRGSEQYF
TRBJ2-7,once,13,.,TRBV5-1,TGCGCCAGCGGCTCCGGGACATTTTACGAGCAGTACTTC,CASGSGTFYEQYF
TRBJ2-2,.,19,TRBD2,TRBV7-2,TGTGCCAGCAGCTTAACTCGACTACAGGGACTAGCGAACACCGGGGAGCTGTTTTTT,CASSLTRLQGLANTGELFF
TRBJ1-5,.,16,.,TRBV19,TGTGCCAGTATGTCGGGGAGGGGATATAGCAATCAGCCCCAGCATTTT,CASMSGRGYSNQPQHF